These T cell receptor beta chains were read from a single sample in a study of beta chain features in type 1 diabetes. The table came from immunoSEQ multiplex PCR; TCRdb's copy has only in-frame clones and leaves some out. Found here are 250,000 to 350,000 clones, 11% of them singletons; the top ten hold 0.015%. The sequenced material came from naive CD4+ T cells from blood. These receptors were collected from a woman aged 25 to 39 in good health. Each CDR3 is given with its conserved first and last residue. Only some rows state a clone size, as once, few, many or a class for expanded clones.

V gene | clone size | CDR3 protein
TRBV6-6 | few | CASSTSGSGDKNIQYF
TRBV5-5 | - | CASSLAVDREVGEQFF
TRBV7-7 | - | CASSLSGRASGETQYF
TRBV7-2 | - | CASSEKGPPYEQYF
TRBV11-2 | few | CASSLAQYTEAFF
TRBV30 | - | CAWSPLRARITEAFF
TRBV7-3 | - | CASSSSGSQETQYF
TRBV9 | - | CASSTGVASYNEQFF
TRBV15 | - | CATSPNWGAGREAFF
TRBV25-1 | few | CASSDRQGRYGYTF
TRBV7-3 | few | CASSLQGDTEAFF
TRBV27 | few | CASRLARSYNEQFF
TRBV18 | - | CASSPWNKGLGGSYEQYF
TRBV9 | - | CASSVGQGGIYEQYF
TRBV21-1 | few | CASSRPSGKTYEQYF
TRBV7-3 | - | CASSLGQDYGYTF
TRBV10-3 | few | CAISDLARSSREQYF
TRBV5-1 | - | CASSNTGDTGELFF
TRBV19 | - | CASSIGGTNTEAFF
TRBV15 | - | CATSRRMGASGYTF
TRBV4-3 | - | CASSQDLREYDNEQFF
TRBV7-3 | few | CASSPGTGPYEQYF
TRBV29-1 | - | CSGWGQGSGGNTIYF
TRBV30 | few | CAWSGGGSNYGYTF
TRBV30 | - | CAWSAQPGGQETQYF
TRBV11-2 | - | CASSLDPRLVTGELFF
TRBV7-2 | few | CASSLQETSGNTIYF
TRBV11-2 | - | CASSFTSGGANEQFF
TRBV6-5 | - | CASRGGTGGYNEQFF
TRBV30 | few | CAWMRGTSITLAKNIQYF
TRBV19 | few | CASTGRGSSGEQYF
TRBV27 | few | CASSRKGLNTEAFF
TRBV11-3 | few | CASSLGWTGAANEQFF
TRBV5-4 | - | CASSVGLDPPGSYEQYF
TRBV6-5 | - | CASSYSSGTSAYEQYF
TRBV15 | few | CATSREASGRSWETQYF
TRBV11-1 | - | CASSSSGSQFF
TRBV18 | few | CASSPTRIATSSYNEQFF
TRBV5-1 | few | CASSPTERGSSGEQYF
TRBV18 | few | CASSSTGQGDQPQHF
TRBV28 | - | CASSYSNYGYTF
TRBV14 | - | CASSQRTGDYNEQFF
TRBV30 | few | CAWSTQTGNYGYTF
TRBV18 | - | CASSPTRSSYNEQFF
TRBV19 | - | CASKTGERDTEAFF
TRBV5-1 | - | CASSLGTSGRYDTQYF
TRBV4-3 | - | CASSQGGLANTGELFF
TRBV6-5 | - | CASRALGGATTEAFF
TRBV5-4 | few | CASSLRGWTEAFF
TRBV28 | few | CASSSLGQGHSYEQYF
TRBV28 | - | CASSSTGADTQYF
TRBV18 | - | CASSPLGQGVDGYTF
TRBV19 | - | CASSTRDTQETQYF
TRBV4-1 | few | CASSQRQGAQPQHF
TRBV28 | few | CASMSETQYF